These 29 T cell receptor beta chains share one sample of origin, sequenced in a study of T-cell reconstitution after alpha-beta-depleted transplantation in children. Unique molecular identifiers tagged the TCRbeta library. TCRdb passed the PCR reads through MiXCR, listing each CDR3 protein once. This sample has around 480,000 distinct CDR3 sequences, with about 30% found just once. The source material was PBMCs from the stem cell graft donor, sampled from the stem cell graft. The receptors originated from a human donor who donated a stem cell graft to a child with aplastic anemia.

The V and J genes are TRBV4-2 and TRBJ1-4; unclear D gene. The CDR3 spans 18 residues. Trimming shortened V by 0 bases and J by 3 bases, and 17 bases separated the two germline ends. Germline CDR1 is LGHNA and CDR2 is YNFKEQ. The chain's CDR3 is CASSQDFRALGPNEKLFF. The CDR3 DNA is TGTGCCAGCAGCCAAGATTTTCGGGCCCTCGGACCTAATGAAAAACTGTTTTTT.

The CDR3 spells CASSRGGASTDTQYF. CDR3 DNA sequence: TGTGCCAGCAGCCGTGGAGGAGCTAGCACAGATACGCAGTATTTT. This sequence joins TRBV6-2 or TRBV6-3 and TRBJ2-3, with D perhaps matching TRBD2 (5 bases). The ends were cut back, 6 bases at V and 0 bases at J, with 13 bases in the middle. CDR3 size: 15 residues. The germline V gene has CDR1 MNHEY and CDR2 SVGEGT.

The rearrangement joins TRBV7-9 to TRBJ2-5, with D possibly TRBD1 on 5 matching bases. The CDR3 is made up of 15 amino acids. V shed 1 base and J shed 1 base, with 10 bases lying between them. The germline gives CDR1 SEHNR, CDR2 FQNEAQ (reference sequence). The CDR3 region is CASSLEGAGQETQYF. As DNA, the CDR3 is TGTGCCAGCAGCTTAGAAGGGGCCGGCCAAGAGACCCAGTACTTC.

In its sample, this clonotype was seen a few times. Here the CDR3 DNA reads TGTGCCAGCAGTTACTCGGTGGGAGAAGGTAGAGATACGCAGTATTTT. It specifies CASSYSVGEGRDTQYF. V is TRBV6-2 or TRBV6-3 and J is TRBJ2-3, with D perhaps matching TRBD2 (5 bases). Trimming removed 0 bases from V and 5 bases from J, with 15 bases in between. Germline V gene sequence: CDR1 MNHEY, CDR2 SVGEGT. This CDR3 has 16 amino acids.

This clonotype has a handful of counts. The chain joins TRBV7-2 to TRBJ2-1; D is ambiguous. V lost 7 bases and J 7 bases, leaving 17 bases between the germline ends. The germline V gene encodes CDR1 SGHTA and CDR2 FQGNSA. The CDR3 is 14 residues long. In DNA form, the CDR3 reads TGTGCCAGCAAAGGACGACGGGTTGGGAATGAGCAGTTCTTC. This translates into CASKGRRVGNEQFF.

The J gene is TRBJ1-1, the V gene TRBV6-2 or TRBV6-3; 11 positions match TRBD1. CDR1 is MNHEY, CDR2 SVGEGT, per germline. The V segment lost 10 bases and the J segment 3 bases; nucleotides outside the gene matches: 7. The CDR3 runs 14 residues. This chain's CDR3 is CATRTGGAYTEAFF. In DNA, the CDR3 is TGTGCCACCAGGACAGGGGGCGCGTACACTGAAGCTTTCTTT.

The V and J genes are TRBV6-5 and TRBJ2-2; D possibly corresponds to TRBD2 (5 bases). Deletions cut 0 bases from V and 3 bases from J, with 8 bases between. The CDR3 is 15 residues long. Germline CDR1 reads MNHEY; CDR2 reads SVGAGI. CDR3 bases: TGTGCCAGCAGTTACTCAGTGGGAGACACCGGGGAGCTGTTTTTT. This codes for CASSYSVGDTGELFF.

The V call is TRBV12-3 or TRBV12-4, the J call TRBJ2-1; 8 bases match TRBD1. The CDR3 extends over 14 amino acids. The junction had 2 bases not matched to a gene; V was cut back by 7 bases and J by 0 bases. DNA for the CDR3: TGTGCCAGCAATACAGGGGGCTCCTACAATGAGCAGTTCTTC. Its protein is CASNTGGSYNEQFF.

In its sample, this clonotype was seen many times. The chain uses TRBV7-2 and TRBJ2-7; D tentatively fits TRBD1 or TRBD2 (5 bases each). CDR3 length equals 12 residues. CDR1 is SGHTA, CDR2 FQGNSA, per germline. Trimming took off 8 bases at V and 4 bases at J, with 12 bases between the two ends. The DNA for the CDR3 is TGTGCCAGCGTGGGGACGTCTTACGAGCAGTACTTC. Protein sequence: CASVGTSYEQYF.

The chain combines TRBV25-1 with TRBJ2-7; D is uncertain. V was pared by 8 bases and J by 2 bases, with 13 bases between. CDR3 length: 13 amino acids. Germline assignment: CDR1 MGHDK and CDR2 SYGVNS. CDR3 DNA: TGTGCCAGCCATAAGGCCGGCACCTACGAGCAGTACTTC. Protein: CASHKAGTYEQYF.

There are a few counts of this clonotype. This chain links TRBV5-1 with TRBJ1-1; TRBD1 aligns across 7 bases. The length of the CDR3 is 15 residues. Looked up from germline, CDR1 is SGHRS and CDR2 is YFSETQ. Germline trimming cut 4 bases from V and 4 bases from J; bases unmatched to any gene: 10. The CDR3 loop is CASSGGTAGVTEAFF. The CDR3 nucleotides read TGCGCCAGCAGCGGGGGGACAGCGGGGGTCACTGAAGCTTTCTTT.

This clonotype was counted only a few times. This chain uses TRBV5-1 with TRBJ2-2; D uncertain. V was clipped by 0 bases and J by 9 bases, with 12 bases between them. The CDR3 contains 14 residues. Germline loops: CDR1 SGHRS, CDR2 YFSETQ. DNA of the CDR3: TGCGCCAGCAGCTTGGTTGCAGGCCAGAGGGAGCTGTTTTTT. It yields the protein CASSLVAGQRELFF.

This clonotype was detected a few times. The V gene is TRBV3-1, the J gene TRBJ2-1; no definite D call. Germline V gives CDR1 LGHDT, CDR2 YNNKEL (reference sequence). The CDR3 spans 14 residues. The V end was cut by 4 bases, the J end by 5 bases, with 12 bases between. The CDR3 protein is CASSRTTVDNEQFF. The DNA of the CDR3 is TGTGCCAGCAGCCGAACGACCGTTGACAATGAGCAGTTCTTC.

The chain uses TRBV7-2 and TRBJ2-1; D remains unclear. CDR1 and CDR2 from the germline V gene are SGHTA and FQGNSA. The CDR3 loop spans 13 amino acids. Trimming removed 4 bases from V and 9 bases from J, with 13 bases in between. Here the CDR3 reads CASSSPLISEQFF. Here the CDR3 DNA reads TGTGCCAGCAGCTCTCCGCTTATCTCTGAGCAGTTCTTC. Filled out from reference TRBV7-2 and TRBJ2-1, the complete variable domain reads GAGVSQSPSNKVTEKGKDVELRCDPISGHTALYWYRQSLGQGLEFLIYFQGNSAPDKSGLPSDRFSAERTGGSVSTLTIQRTQQEDSAVYLCASSSPLISEQFFGPGTRLTVL.

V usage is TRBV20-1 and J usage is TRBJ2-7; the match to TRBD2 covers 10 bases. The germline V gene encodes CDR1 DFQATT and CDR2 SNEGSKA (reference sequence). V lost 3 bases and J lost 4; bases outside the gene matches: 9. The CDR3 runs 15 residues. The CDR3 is CSASPSGSLMYEQYF. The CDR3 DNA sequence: TGCAGTGCTAGCCCTAGCGGGAGTCTTATGTACGAGCAGTACTTC.

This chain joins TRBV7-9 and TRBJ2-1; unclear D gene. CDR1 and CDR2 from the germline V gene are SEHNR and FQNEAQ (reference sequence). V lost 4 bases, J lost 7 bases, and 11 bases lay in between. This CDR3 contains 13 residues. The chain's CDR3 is CASSSRLDNEQFF. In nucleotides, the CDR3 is TGTGCCAGCAGCTCCCGACTGGATAATGAGCAGTTCTTC.

CDR3 protein: CASSLAPAAGHSAFF. CDR3 DNA: TGCGCCAGCAGCTTGGCCCCGGCAGCGGGACATTCGGCTTTCTTT. V and J are TRBV5-1 and TRBJ1-1, with D possibly being TRBD1 (6 bases). Between the trimmed V and J ends, which lost 0 bases and 11 bases, there was a span of 20 bases. The CDR3 runs 15 residues. Germline CDR1 and CDR2: SGHRS and YFSETQ.

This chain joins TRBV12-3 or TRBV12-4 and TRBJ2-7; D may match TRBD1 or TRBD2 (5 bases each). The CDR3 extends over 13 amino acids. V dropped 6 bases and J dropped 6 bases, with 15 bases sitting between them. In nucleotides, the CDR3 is TGTGCCAGCAGCGGGACGCGGGCCGGCGAGCAGTACTTC. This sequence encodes CASSGTRAGEQYF.

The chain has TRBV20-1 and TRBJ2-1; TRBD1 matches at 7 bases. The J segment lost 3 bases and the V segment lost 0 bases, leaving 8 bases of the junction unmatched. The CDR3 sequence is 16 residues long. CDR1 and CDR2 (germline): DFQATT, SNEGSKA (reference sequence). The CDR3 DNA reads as TGCAGTGCTAGAGATACCCGAGACAGGGTCTACAATGAGCAGTTCTTC. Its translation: CSARDTRDRVYNEQFF.

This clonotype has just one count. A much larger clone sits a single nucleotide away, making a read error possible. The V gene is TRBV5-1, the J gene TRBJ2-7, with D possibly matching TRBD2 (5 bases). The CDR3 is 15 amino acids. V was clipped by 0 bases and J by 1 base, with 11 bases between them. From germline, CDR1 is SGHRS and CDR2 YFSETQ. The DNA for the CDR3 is TGCGCCAGCAGCTTGGCCGGAGAGGGATCCTACGAGCAGTACTTC. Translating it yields CASSLAGEGSYEQYF.

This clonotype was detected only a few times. CDR3: CSARYQVYGYTF. The DNA for the CDR3 is TGCAGTGCTAGATACCAGGTCTATGGCTACACCTTC. The J gene is TRBJ1-2, the V gene TRBV20-1; D gene unclear. This CDR3 spans 12 amino acids. The V and J ends lost 2 bases and 4 bases respectively, with 8 bases between them. Germline CDR1 DFQATT, CDR2 SNEGSKA (reference sequence).

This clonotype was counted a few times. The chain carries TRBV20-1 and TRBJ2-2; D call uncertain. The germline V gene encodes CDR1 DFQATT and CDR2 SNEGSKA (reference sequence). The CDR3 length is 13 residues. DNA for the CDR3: TGCAGCCAAAGGCGGCCCAACACCGGGGAGCTGTTTTTT. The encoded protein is CSQRRPNTGELFF.

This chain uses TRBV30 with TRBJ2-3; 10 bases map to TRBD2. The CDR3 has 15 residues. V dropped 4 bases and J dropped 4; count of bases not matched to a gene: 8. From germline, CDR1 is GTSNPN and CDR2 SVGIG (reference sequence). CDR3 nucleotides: TGTGCCTGGAATCGCCTAGCGGGAGTTGCAGATACGCAGTATTTT. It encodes CAWNRLAGVADTQYF.

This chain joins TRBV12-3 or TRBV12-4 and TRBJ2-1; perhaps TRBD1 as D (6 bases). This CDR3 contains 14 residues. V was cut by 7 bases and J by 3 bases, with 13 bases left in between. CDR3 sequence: CASMGAGLYNEQFF. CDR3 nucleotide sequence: TGTGCCAGCATGGGGGCGGGCCTCTACAATGAGCAGTTCTTC.

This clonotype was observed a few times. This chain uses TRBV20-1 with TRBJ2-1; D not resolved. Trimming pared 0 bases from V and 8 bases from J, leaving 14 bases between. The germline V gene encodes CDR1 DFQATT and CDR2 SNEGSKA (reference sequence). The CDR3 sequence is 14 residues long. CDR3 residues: CSARDLVGVHEQFF. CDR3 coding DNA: TGCAGTGCTAGAGATTTAGTAGGAGTCCATGAGCAGTTCTTC.

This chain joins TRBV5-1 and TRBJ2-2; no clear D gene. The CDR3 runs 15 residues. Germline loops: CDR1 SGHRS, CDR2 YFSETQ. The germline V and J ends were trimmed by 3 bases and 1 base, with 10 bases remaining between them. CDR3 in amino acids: CASSSTDKNTGELFF. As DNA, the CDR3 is TGCGCCAGCAGCTCGACTGACAAGAACACCGGGGAGCTGTTTTTT.

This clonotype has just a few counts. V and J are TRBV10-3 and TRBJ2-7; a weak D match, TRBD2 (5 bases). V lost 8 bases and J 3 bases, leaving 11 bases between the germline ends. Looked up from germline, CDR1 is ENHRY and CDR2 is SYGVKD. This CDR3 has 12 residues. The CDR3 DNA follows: TGTGCCATCGGAGAACTAGGCTACGAGCAGTACTTC. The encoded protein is CAIGELGYEQYF.

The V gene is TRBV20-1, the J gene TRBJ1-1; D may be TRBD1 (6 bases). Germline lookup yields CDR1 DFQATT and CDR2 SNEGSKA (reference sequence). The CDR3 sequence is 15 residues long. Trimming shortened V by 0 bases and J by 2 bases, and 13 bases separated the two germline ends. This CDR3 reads CSARDYVGGNTEAFF. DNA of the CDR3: TGCAGTGCTAGAGACTACGTAGGGGGTAACACTGAAGCTTTCTTT.

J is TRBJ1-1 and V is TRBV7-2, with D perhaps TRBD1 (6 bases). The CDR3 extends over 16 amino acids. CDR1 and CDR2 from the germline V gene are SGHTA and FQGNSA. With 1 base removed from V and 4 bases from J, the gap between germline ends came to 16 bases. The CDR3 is CASSLGAQGWGTEAFF. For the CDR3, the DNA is TGTGCCAGCAGCTTAGGAGCACAGGGATGGGGCACTGAAGCTTTCTTT. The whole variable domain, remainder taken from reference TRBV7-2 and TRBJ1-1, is GAGVSQSPSNKVTEKGKDVELRCDPISGHTALYWYRQSLGQGLEFLIYFQGNSAPDKSGLPSDRFSAERTGGSVSTLTIQRTQQEDSAVYLCASSLGAQGWGTEAFFGQGTRLTVV.